A single sample is the source of the 9 T cell receptor beta chains below, sequenced in a study of blood T cell repertoires in COVID-19. Measured with immunoSEQ multiplex PCR; TCRdb has only the in-frame clones, and not every one. The sample has 97,000 or so clones, approximately 82% seen once. The specimen was peripheral blood. The receptors here all came from a man between 60 and 75 years old with acute or convalescent COVID-19.

This clone is a singleton in its sample. The J gene is TRBJ1-1, the V gene TRBV18; D not certain. The length of the CDR3 is 13 residues. Germline CDR1 and CDR2: KGHSH and LQKENI. The germline V and J ends were trimmed by 2 bases and 3 bases, with 7 bases remaining between them. The CDR3 protein is CASSPGLDTEAFF. In DNA form, the CDR3 reads TGTGCCAGCTCACCAGGGCTTGACACTGAAGCTTTCTTT. The complete variable domain, with remaining parts taken from reference TRBV18 and TRBJ1-1, reads NAGVMQNPRHLVRRRGQEARLRCSPMKGHSHVYWYRQLPEEGLKFMVYLQKENIIDESGMPKERFSAEFPKEGPSILRIQQVVRGDSAAYFCASSPGLDTEAFFGQGTRLTVV.

The chain is built from TRBV30 and TRBJ1-4; TRBD1 aligns across 7 bases. The CDR3 loop spans 14 amino acids. The junction had 8 bases not matched to a gene; V was cut back by 3 bases and J by 7 bases. Germline V gene lookup returns CDR1 GTSNPN and CDR2 SVGIG (reference sequence). CDR3 sequence: CAWSQQGTGEKLFF. DNA for the CDR3: TGTGCCTGGAGCCAACAGGGGACCGGTGAAAAACTGTTTTTT. Combining the CDR3 with reference TRBV30 and TRBJ1-4 gives the whole variable domain SQTIHQWPATLVQPVGSPLSLECTVEGTSNPNLYWYRQAAGRGLQLLFYSVGIGQISSEVPQNLSASRPQDRQFILSSKKLLLSDSGFYLCAWSQQGTGEKLFFGSGTQLSVL.

This chain's CDR3 is CASSLERGSYNEQFF. CDR3 DNA: TGTGCCAGCAGCTTGGAACGGGGCTCCTACAATGAGCAGTTCTTC. The chain joins TRBV5-8 to TRBJ2-1; D is possibly TRBD2 (5 bases). Trimming stripped 0 bases from V and 0 bases from J, with 7 bases between. This CDR3 region has 15 residues. The V gene's germline CDR1 is SGHTS and CDR2 YDEGEE.

This clone was recorded a few times. The chain employs TRBV4-3 and TRBJ2-1, with D possibly being TRBD2 (5 bases). This CDR3 is built from 15 residues. Trimming took off 3 bases at V and 4 bases at J, with 13 bases between the two ends. Germline V gene sequence: CDR1 LGHNA, CDR2 YSLEER. CDR3 DNA sequence: TGCGCCAGCAGCCAGCCGACTGGAGGTTACAATGAGCAGTTCTTC. It is translated as CASSQPTGGYNEQFF.

The chain carries TRBV2 and TRBJ1-2, with D possibly TRBD1 on 5 matching bases. Trimming took 6 bases from V and 4 from J, leaving 6 bases between them. Germline V lookup: CDR1 SNHLY, CDR2 FYNNEI. This CDR3 contains 11 residues. This chain's CDR3 is CASRTVYGYTF. The DNA for the CDR3 is TGTGCCAGCAGGACAGTCTATGGCTACACCTTC.

This chain uses TRBV2 with TRBJ1-4; 10 bases map to TRBD1. This CDR3 is built from 16 residues. The J segment lost 3 bases and the V segment lost 6 bases, leaving 7 bases of the junction unmatched. In germline, CDR1 is SNHLY, CDR2 FYNNEI. The CDR3 bases are TGTGCCAGCAGCGGGGACAGGGGAGGACCTAATGAAAAACTGTTTTTT. Protein product: CASSGDRGGPNEKLFF.

The chain links TRBV7-9 to TRBJ2-1; TRBD2 is a possible D gene (5 bases). The CDR3 is made up of 16 amino acids. V was clipped by 5 bases and J by 0 bases, with 14 bases between them. The germline CDR1 and CDR2 sequences are SEHNR and FQNEAQ (reference sequence). The DNA for the CDR3 is TGTGCCAGCAGCCCAGCGGTCTTTAGCTCCTACAATGAGCAGTTCTTC. Translated, it gives CASSPAVFSSYNEQFF. The whole variable domain, filled in from reference TRBV7-9 and TRBJ2-1, reads DTGVSQNPRHKITKRGQNVTFRCDPISEHNRLYWYRQTLGQGPEFLTYFQNEAQLEKSRLLSDRFSAERPKGSFSTLEIQRTEQGDSAMYLCASSPAVFSSYNEQFFGPGTRLTVL.

CDR3 bases: TGTGCCTGCTTCAGGAGGTTGGATGGCTACACCTTC. Translated, it gives CACFRRLDGYTF. V usage is TRBV7-9 and J usage is TRBJ1-2; D is ambiguous. Germline CDR1 reads SEHNR; CDR2 reads FQNEAQ (reference sequence). The V end lost 11 bases, the J end lost 6 bases, and 16 bases lay between the germline ends. The CDR3 length is 12 residues.

There are many counts of this clone. The V gene is TRBV10-1, the J gene TRBJ2-5, with no clear D. Germline-derived CDR1 and CDR2 are WNHNN and SYGVQD (reference sequence). Trimming pared 4 bases from V and 7 bases from J, leaving 13 bases between. This CDR3 has 13 amino acids. The CDR3 coding sequence is TGCGCCAGCAGTGCAGGTGTTGATGGGACCCAGTACTTC. It translates to CASSAGVDGTQYF.